This T cell receptor beta chain was obtained from a study of a mutant IDH1 vaccine in newly diagnosed glioma. About the research overall: Treated individuals were approximately 60% male and 37.5% female, averaging roughly 39 years of age. Therapy received beforehand was radiotherapy, temozolomide, or both, with most patients given both.

This clone was counted a single time. Its matching antigen is unknown. Sequencing used immunoSEQ multiplex PCR; TCRdb keeps in-frame clones, though not all of them. The sample holds tens of thousands of clones, over 75% seen once. Study observations and caveats: Seemingly, pseudoprogression had no relation to changes in the top peripheral T cell clonotypes.

Time point denoted: week 23, last vaccination. A single vaccine dose contained 300 ug of mutant IDH1 20-mer peptide, and topical imiquimod was used with it. Donor tumors were new WHO grade 3 or 4 IDH1-mutant, ATRX-lost astrocytomas. The sample was PBMCs, taken from a glioma patient whose treatment included an IDH1 peptide vaccine. The receptor was derived from a young man with glioma.

CDR3 sequence (DNA): TGCGCCAGCAGCCAAGAGATAGCGGGGATCGACACAGATACGCAGTATTTT. This translates into CASSQEIAGIDTDTQYF. The V gene is TRBV4-1, the J gene TRBJ2-3; 8 bases line up with TRBD2. The germline gives CDR1 MGHRA, CDR2 YSYEKL. The CDR3 totals 17 residues. After removal of 0 bases from V and 2 bases from J, the junction contained 7 bases not matched to a gene.